The sequence of this T cell receptor (beta chain) was determined in a study of cytomegalovirus exposure and HLA in healthy donors. With respect to this clone: Its specificity is not known.

Primers for the PCR totalled 60 Vbeta and 13 Jbeta. Study processing details: Later, roughly 80 million unique TCR beta chains were counted in an analysis, and roughly 11 million of them were shared. The protocol was immunoSEQ multiplex PCR, while the TCRdb copy is restricted to in-frame clones and leaves out a portion. From that table come the V and J calls and clone size; the DNA was used to work out D and trimming. The sample shows about 180,000 clones, 75% to 85% of them seen only once. This CDR3 region has 15 residues. With 6 bases clipped from V and 2 bases from J, the junction kept 7 bases outside the gene matches. The V gene's germline CDR1 is LNHDA and CDR2 SQIVND (reference sequence). Study-wide results and limits: Many donors shared some public TCRs, even though most TCR sequences were rare.

This clonotype originated in an older woman in good health and CMV-seropositive. This chain uses TRBV19 with TRBJ2-3; TRBD2 matches 8 bases. Sequencing used PBMCs. The CDR3 region has the DNA TGTGCCAGTAGGTTAGGCGGGGGGATCACAGATACGCAGTATTTT. Translating gives CASRLGGGITDTQYF. The whole variable domain, filled in from reference TRBV19 and TRBJ2-3, reads DGGITQSPKYLFRKEGQNVTLSCEQNLNHDAMYWYRQDPGQGLRLIYYSQIVNDFQKGDIAEGYSVSREKKESFPLTVTSAQKNPTAFYLCASRLGGGITDTQYFGPGTRLTVL.